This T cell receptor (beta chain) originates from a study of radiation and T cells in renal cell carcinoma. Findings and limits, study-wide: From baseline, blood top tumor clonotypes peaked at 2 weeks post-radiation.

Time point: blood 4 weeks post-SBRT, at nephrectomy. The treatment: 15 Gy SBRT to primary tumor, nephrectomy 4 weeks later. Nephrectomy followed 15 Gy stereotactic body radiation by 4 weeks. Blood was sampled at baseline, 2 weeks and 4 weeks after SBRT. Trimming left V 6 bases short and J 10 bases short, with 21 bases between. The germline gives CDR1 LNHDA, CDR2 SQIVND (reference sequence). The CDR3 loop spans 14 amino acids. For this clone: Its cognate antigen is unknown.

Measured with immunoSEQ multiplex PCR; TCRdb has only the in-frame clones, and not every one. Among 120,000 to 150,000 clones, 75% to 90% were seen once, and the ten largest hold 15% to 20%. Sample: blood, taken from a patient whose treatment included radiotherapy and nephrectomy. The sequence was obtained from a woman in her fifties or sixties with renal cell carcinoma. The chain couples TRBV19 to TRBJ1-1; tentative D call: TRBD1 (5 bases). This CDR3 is CASSDGARSRGAFF. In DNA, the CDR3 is TGTGCCAGTAGCGACGGGGCAAGGTCAAGGGGAGCTTTCTTT.